This T cell receptor beta chain was observed in a study of blood T cell repertoires in COVID-19. Study summary: From T cells, B-cell-depleted T cells, or PBMCs came the material, which was cDNA or gDNA.

Germline V gene data show CDR1 as MNHEY and CDR2 as SVGAGI. V dropped 4 bases and J dropped 6; count of bases not matched to a gene: 9. The CDR3 loop spans 16 amino acids. As originally analysed: Counts of nucleated cells, estimated from reference gene primer amplification, were obtained. Sequencing used immunoSEQ multiplex PCR; TCRdb keeps in-frame clones, though not all of them. The DNA gave D and trimming, while V, J and clone size come from that table. The sample carries 330,000 or so clones, approximately 89% recorded once. All enrollees were about 18 to 89 years old and from about 25 US areas. Resolution of symptoms, clearance, or two negative PCRs was present in recovered Cohort 3 donors.

The TCR originated in a man aged 30 to 39 who had recovered from COVID-19. Sequences were obtained from PBMCs or T cells enriched from blood (not recorded which). The V gene is TRBV6-5, the J gene TRBJ1-2; 12 nucleotides line up with TRBD1. The CDR3 region is CASSLLYGTGGNGYTF. DNA for the CDR3: TGTGCCAGCAGTTTACTTTACGGGACAGGGGGCAATGGCTACACCTTC.